Listed below are T cell receptor beta chains from one sample, sequenced in a study of identical twins. One entry per CDR3 protein results from TCRdb running MiXCR on the 5' RACE reads. Here the sample spans about 1.7 million distinct CDR3 sequences, around 29% being singletons. The source material was cord blood. These TCRs come from a newborn girl in good health. CDR3s include the opening cysteine and the closing phenylalanine or tryptophan. Each record gives: CDR3 DNA, CDR3 protein, D gene, J gene, clone size, V gene. The D gene is left open where the match is weak. For some rows the clone size is stated as once, few or many, or as a class when expanded; others skip it.

TGTGCCAGCAGTTCGTACCCTGATCAAAATCGAGGCTACACCTTC | CASSSYPDQNRGYTF | . | TRBJ1-2 | . | TRBV28
TGCGCCAGCAGCTTGTCGGGAGGGCTGGAGCAGTTCTTC | CASSLSGGLEQFF | TRBD2 | TRBJ2-1 | . | TRBV5-1
TGTGCCAGCAGTTTTAACAGTGGCAACTATGGCTACACCTTC | CASSFNSGNYGYTF | . | TRBJ1-2 | . | TRBV12-3/TRBV12-4
TGTGCCAGCAGGGCGACTAGCGGGGGTACAATGACGCAGTTCTTC | CASRATSGGTMTQFF | TRBD2 | TRBJ2-1 | . | TRBV2
TGTGCCAGCAGTGATTCCTGGACAGGGGCTTACAATGAGCAGTTCTTC | CASSDSWTGAYNEQFF | TRBD1 | TRBJ2-1 | few | TRBV6-4
TGTGCCAGCAGTTTACCCGCGACAGGGGACTATGGCTACACCTTC | CASSLPATGDYGYTF | TRBD1 | TRBJ1-2 | few | TRBV28
TGCAGTGTTAGAACAGGGCGTAACTATGGCTACACCTTC | CSVRTGRNYGYTF | . | TRBJ1-2 | many | TRBV29-1
TGCGCCAGCAGCGGGGCGGCAGCAACTAATGAAAAACTGTTTTTT | CASSGAAATNEKLFF | . | TRBJ1-4 | few | TRBV5-1
TGTGCCAGCAGTGTTAATAGCAGGGCCTATGGCTACACCTTC | CASSVNSRAYGYTF | . | TRBJ1-2 | . | TRBV2
TGTGCCAGCAGACGACCGGGCCGGGCTCCTGGCTACACCTTC | CASRRPGRAPGYTF | . | TRBJ1-2 | few | TRBV25-1
TGTGCCAGCAGTTCTGACAGGGCTGGCTACACCTTC | CASSSDRAGYTF | TRBD1 | TRBJ1-2 | many | TRBV12-3/TRBV12-4
TGTGCCAGCAGACTAGACAGGGGGCTGAGCGAGCAGTACTTC | CASRLDRGLSEQYF | TRBD1 | TRBJ2-7 | . | TRBV6-5
TGTGCCAGCAGTGTACTAGCGGGAGAGGGAGTCTACGAGCAGTACTTC | CASSVLAGEGVYEQYF | TRBD2 | TRBJ2-7 | few | TRBV25-1
TGCAGCGCCGACAGGGGACCCAACACTGAAGCTTTCTTT | CSADRGPNTEAFF | TRBD1 | TRBJ1-1 | many | TRBV29-1
TGTGCCAGCACCAACAGAGTCCGGGGGATCGCCTACGAGCAGTACTTC | CASTNRVRGIAYEQYF | . | TRBJ2-7 | few | TRBV6-2/TRBV6-3
TGTGCCAGCAGCCCACAGGGAGTCTACAATGAGCAGTACTTC | CASSPQGVYNEQYF | . | TRBJ2-5 | . | TRBV7-9
TGCAGTGCTAGGATACTAGCGGGAGGGTCCCTGGAGCAGTACTTC | CSARILAGGSLEQYF | TRBD2 | TRBJ2-7 | few | TRBV20-1
TGTGCCAGCAGTTACCACAAAGGACAGGCCCCCTACAATGAGCAGTTCTTC | CASSYHKGQAPYNEQFF | TRBD1 | TRBJ2-1 | . | TRBV6-2/TRBV6-3
TGCAGTGCTACGGGACTAGCCACAGATACGCAGTATTTT | CSATGLATDTQYF | TRBD2 | TRBJ2-3 | . | TRBV20-1
TGTGCCAGCAGGCCTCTTGACAGGGGTGTGGTTCAGCCCCAGCATTTT | CASRPLDRGVVQPQHF | TRBD1 | TRBJ1-5 | few | TRBV27
TGTGCCAGCGACCAGCCGTCCTACAATGAGCAGTTCTTC | CASDQPSYNEQFF | . | TRBJ2-1 | many | TRBV2
TGTGCCAGCAGTTGGGGCAGGGTCCTTACAACTAATGAAAAACTGTTTTTT | CASSWGRVLTTNEKLFF | . | TRBJ1-4 | few | TRBV12-3/TRBV12-4
TGTGCCAGCAGCTTAGACAGGCCTAATGGCTACACCTTC | CASSLDRPNGYTF | . | TRBJ1-2 | . | TRBV7-2
TGCAGTGCTGGGACACCCTCCTACGAGCAGTACTTC | CSAGTPSYEQYF | . | TRBJ2-7 | . | TRBV20-1
TGTGCCATCAGTGGGACTAGCGGGCCCTCCTACGAGCAGTACTTC | CAISGTSGPSYEQYF | TRBD2 | TRBJ2-7 | . | TRBV10-3
TGCGCCAGCAGCCCGACAGGGACTAGCGGGAGACACAATGAGCAGTTCTTC | CASSPTGTSGRHNEQFF | TRBD2 | TRBJ2-1 | . | TRBV4-1
TGTGCCAGCAGCTTAGCTGGACAGTTAAACTCTGGAAACACCATATATTTT | CASSLAGQLNSGNTIYF | . | TRBJ1-3 | once | TRBV7-2
TGCGCCAGCAGCCAAGTTGGGGGCGAGCAGTACTTC | CASSQVGGEQYF | . | TRBJ2-7 | many | TRBV3-1
TGTGCCAGCAGCCATATGCGGGACAGGCTCTATGGCTACCCCTTC | CASSHMRDRLYGYPF | TRBD1 | TRBJ1-2 | . | TRBV3-1
TGCGCCAGCAGCCGAGATAGCGGGAGTTTTTACGAGCAGTACTTC | CASSRDSGSFYEQYF | TRBD2 | TRBJ2-7 | . | TRBV4-1
TGTGCCAGCAGCCGCCCGCGCGAACAGGGGCCTTACAATGAGCAGTACTTC | CASSRPREQGPYNEQYF | TRBD1 | TRBJ2-7 | . | TRBV7-8
TGTGCCACCAGTGATTTCGGACAGGGCTCCTACGAGCAGTACTTC | CATSDFGQGSYEQYF | TRBD1 | TRBJ2-7 | few | TRBV24-1
TGCAGTGCTAGGCAGGACAGCACAGATACGCAGTATTTT | CSARQDSTDTQYF | . | TRBJ2-3 | . | TRBV20-1
TGTGCCAGCAGCTTGTTAGTCCCTGGGGCCAACGTCCTGACTTTC | CASSLLVPGANVLTF | . | TRBJ2-6 | few | TRBV5-4
TGTGCCAGCAGCATGGGGGACAGGGGCTTTGGCGATACGCAGTATTTT | CASSMGDRGFGDTQYF | TRBD1 | TRBJ2-3 | few | TRBV28
TGCAGTGCTGGATGGGACCACTACAATGAGCAGTTCTTC | CSAGWDHYNEQFF | . | TRBJ2-1 | few | TRBV20-1
TGCAGTGCTGCGACAGGGGCTAATAATTCACCCCTCCACTTT | CSAATGANNSPLHF | TRBD1 | TRBJ1-6 | . | TRBV20-1
TGTGCCAGCAGTGAATATGAGGGGACGGGGAACACTGAAGCTTTCTTT | CASSEYEGTGNTEAFF | . | TRBJ1-1 | . | TRBV6-1
TGTGCCGGCAGCCTAAAGGATACGCAGTATTTT | CAGSLKDTQYF | . | TRBJ2-3 | few | TRBV11-1
TGTGCCAGCAGTCAGGGGCGGGAGCATACGCAGTATTTT | CASSQGREHTQYF | . | TRBJ2-3 | . | TRBV28
TGTGCCTGGAGTGCGACTAGCAGCTACGAGCAGTACTTC | CAWSATSSYEQYF | TRBD2 | TRBJ2-7 | . | TRBV30
TGTGCCAGCAGCGTAACCTCGGGACAGGGGTTCACAGATACGCAGTATTTT | CASSVTSGQGFTDTQYF | TRBD1 | TRBJ2-3 | . | TRBV9
TGTGCCATCAGTGAGTCATTCGGTTACAGACAAGAGACCCAGTACTTC | CAISESFGYRQETQYF | . | TRBJ2-5 | few | TRBV10-3
TGTGCCAGCAGCTTACTAATCCAGGGGTGGGGCTACACCTTC | CASSLLIQGWGYTF | . | TRBJ1-2 | . | TRBV11-2
TGTGCCAGCCCACGGGACACAAAAGAGACCCAGTACTTC | CASPRDTKETQYF | . | TRBJ2-5 | . | TRBV2
TGTGTCAGCAGCCCCCCCGGGACAGTATTATACGAGCAGTACTTC | CVSSPPGTVLYEQYF | TRBD1 | TRBJ2-7 | . | TRBV5-6
TGCGCCAGCAGCCAATTGACTAGCGGGTCCTCCTACGAGCAGTACTTC | CASSQLTSGSSYEQYF | TRBD2 | TRBJ2-7 | . | TRBV4-1
TGTGCCAGCAGTCCCGTCGGGCGGAACAATCGGCCCCAGCATTTT | CASSPVGRNNRPQHF | . | TRBJ1-5 | . | TRBV27
TGTGCCACCACCCTTACTCCGAGGGCCTACAATGAGCAGTTCTTC | CATTLTPRAYNEQFF | . | TRBJ2-1 | few | TRBV15
TGTGCCAGCAGCGTTCGGACTAACCTCTACAATGAGCAGTTCTTC | CASSVRTNLYNEQFF | . | TRBJ2-1 | few | TRBV9
TGCAGTGCTAGCGGTCTAGCGGGGGGACCGACCTACGAGCAGTACTTC | CSASGLAGGPTYEQYF | TRBD2 | TRBJ2-7 | few | TRBV20-1
TGCAGCGGGGTGGTAGGCTACAATGAGCAGTTCTTC | CSGVVGYNEQFF | . | TRBJ2-1 | many | TRBV29-1
TGTGCCAGCAGCCGGGGGGGTGATAATTCACCCCTCCACTTT | CASSRGGDNSPLHF | . | TRBJ1-6 | . | TRBV7-9
TGCGCCAGCAGCTTACGACCCCGAGGGACAGATACGCAGTATTTT | CASSLRPRGTDTQYF | . | TRBJ2-3 | . | TRBV5-1
TGTGCCAGCAGTTTAGCGGGAGGGAGATCCTACAATGAGCAGTTCTTC | CASSLAGGRSYNEQFF | TRBD2 | TRBJ2-1 | many | TRBV28